The 12 T cell receptor beta chains below come from one sample, sequenced in a study of blood T cell repertoires in COVID-19. Data came from immunoSEQ multiplex PCR; TCRdb stores just in-frame clones and leaves some out. Altogether about half a million clones are present, 80% to 90% being singletons, with the ten largest covering approximately 3%. Material for sequencing was peripheral blood. These receptors were collected from a human donor in a cohort sampled during active COVID-19.

The rearrangement joins TRBV14 to TRBJ2-3, with a tentative D call TRBD2 (5 bases). Germline V gene lookup returns CDR1 SGHDN and CDR2 FVKESK. CDR3 size: 16 residues. Trimming stripped 4 bases from V and 1 base from J, with 15 bases between. The CDR3 coding sequence is TGTGCCAGCAGCCTCAGGCGGGTCACGGGCACAGATACGCAGTATTTT. It specifies CASSLRRVTGTDTQYF.

The CDR3 coding sequence is TGTGCCACCAGTCGAACTAGCGGGCCAGATACGCAGTATTTT. This translates into CATSRTSGPDTQYF. The rearrangement links TRBV15 to TRBJ2-3, with 9 nucleotides matching TRBD2. CDR1 LNHNV and CDR2 YYDKDF come from the germline V gene (reference sequence). V dropped 6 bases and J dropped 4; count of bases not matched to a gene: 5. The CDR3 totals 14 residues.

V usage is TRBV7-8 and J usage is TRBJ2-7; 9 bases fit TRBD2. The germline V gene encodes CDR1 SGHVS and CDR2 FQNEAQ. V gave up 5 bases and J gave up 1 base; unmatched junction bases: 6. CDR3 length equals 15 residues. This chain's CDR3 is CASSRMTSGSYEQYF. In DNA, the CDR3 is TGTGCCAGCAGCCGCATGACTAGCGGATCCTACGAGCAGTACTTC.

V and J are TRBV11-1 and TRBJ2-1; 12 bases fit TRBD2. From germline, CDR1 is SGHAT and CDR2 FQDESV (reference sequence). The CDR3 consists of 16 residues. V shed 5 bases, J shed 5 bases, and the junction held 7 bases outside the gene matches. The CDR3 bases are TGTGCCAGCAGCCCCCGAAGACTAGCGGGGGACAATGAGCAGTTCTTC. Its translation: CASSPRRLAGDNEQFF.

V usage is TRBV3-1 (or the pseudogene TRBV3-2) and J usage is TRBJ1-5; D unresolved. Deletions cut 0 bases from V and 11 bases from J, with 14 bases between. The CDR3 loop spans 14 amino acids. CDR1 and CDR2 from the germline V gene are LGHDT and YNNKEL (reference sequence). CDR3 bases: TGTGCCAGCAGCCAAGATCCGGAGGGTAGGGCCCAGCATTTT. Protein sequence: CASSQDPEGRAQHF.

This clone was recorded once. This rearrangement joins TRBV7-3 to TRBJ2-1; TRBD2 matches at 7 bases. V gave up 2 bases and J gave up 6 bases; unmatched junction bases: 4. The germline V gene encodes CDR1 SGHTA and CDR2 FQGTGA. The CDR3 consists of 14 residues. CDR3 nucleotides: TGTGCCAGCAGCTTAGCGGGAGTCGGCAATGAGCAGTTCTTC. Its protein is CASSLAGVGNEQFF.

The chain uses TRBV18 and TRBJ2-5, with D possibly TRBD2 on 6 matching bases. The CDR3 length is 16 residues. Trimming removed 2 bases at V and 5 bases at J, with 18 bases between. Germline loops: CDR1 KGHSH, CDR2 LQKENI. This CDR3 reads CASSPYGTALRETQYF. CDR3 DNA sequence: TGTGCCAGCTCACCATACGGGACTGCTCTCCGGGAGACCCAGTACTTC.

The genes are TRBV5-1 and TRBJ2-7; the D gene is possibly TRBD2 (5 bases). The CDR3 runs to 14 residues. Germline values: CDR1 SGHRS, CDR2 YFSETQ. V lost 4 bases and J 7 bases, leaving 18 bases between the germline ends. The CDR3 sequence: CASSPGIDYGEQYF. CDR3 DNA: TGCGCCAGCAGCCCGGGAATCGACTACGGTGAGCAGTACTTC.

V and J are TRBV28 and TRBJ1-2; D is undetermined. V was cut by 3 bases and J by 5 bases, with 4 bases left in between. This CDR3 has 11 residues. CDR1 MDHEN and CDR2 SYDVKM come from the germline V gene. The CDR3 sequence is CASSFQYGYTF. CDR3 DNA sequence: TGTGCCAGCAGTTTTCAGTATGGCTACACCTTC.

This rearrangement joins TRBV6-2 or TRBV6-3 to TRBJ2-2; 13 nucleotides match TRBD2. CDR1 is MNHEY, CDR2 SVGEGT, per germline. The CDR3 is made up of 15 amino acids. The ends lost 7 bases at V and 6 bases at J; junction bases unmatched: 5. DNA of the CDR3: TGTGCCAGCATCCCGGGACTAGCGGGGTCCGGGGAGCTGTTTTTT. It yields the protein CASIPGLAGSGELFF.

J is TRBJ1-2 and V is TRBV10-2; a weak D match, TRBD1 (5 bases). V lost 6 bases, J lost 7 bases, and 15 bases lay in between. Germline lookup yields CDR1 WSHSY and CDR2 SAAADI. This CDR3 contains 13 residues. CDR3 sequence (DNA): TGCGCCAGCAGCAGCAGGGCCGCGGTTGGCTACACCTTC. Its translation: CASSSRAAVGYTF.

This clone was counted between two and nine times. The chain's CDR3 is CASSVGQGAIGELFF. DNA of the CDR3: TGTGCCAGTAGTGTCGGACAGGGGGCAATCGGGGAGCTGTTTTTT. The V gene is TRBV19, the J gene TRBJ2-2; 11 bases agree with TRBD1. This CDR3 has 15 residues. V lost 5 bases to trimming and J lost 7 bases; unmatched junction nucleotides: 6. Germline V CDR1 and CDR2: LNHDA, SQIVND (reference sequence).